This T cell receptor beta chain comes out of a study of OX40 agonist ivuxolimab in advanced cancers. Study-wide results and limits: CD8+ T cells showed, on average, more clonal expansion than CD4+ cells. Both CD4+ and CD8+ T cell populations in blood had undergone clonal expansion by week 6 at 0.1 to 3.0 mg/kg.

Cycle 7 day 1, cycle 4 day 1, and baseline were the timepoints at which blood was sampled. Regarding this clone: Its cognate antigen is unknown.

The table came from immunoSEQ multiplex PCR; TCRdb's copy has only in-frame clones and leaves some out. The sample shows 35,000 or so clones, around 82% of them seen only once. The source material was CD4+ or CD8+ T cells sorted from blood, sampled in a trial of the OX40 agonist ivuxolimab. This clonotype was sampled from an adult with an advanced solid tumor such as melanoma, head and neck, liver or kidney cancer.

CDR3 amino acids: CASSPLAGGDGEQFF. The CDR3 nucleotides read TGTGCCAGCAGTCCTCTAGCGGGGGGCGACGGTGAGCAGTTCTTC. The rearrangement uses TRBV6-6 and TRBJ2-1; 11 nucleotides align to TRBD2. Per the germline V gene, CDR1 is MNHNY and CDR2 is SVGAGI (reference sequence). V trimming: 5 bases; J trimming: 9 bases; junction bases outside the gene matches: 9. This CDR3 is built from 15 residues.